Below are 13 T cell receptor beta chains sequenced from a single sample in a study of shared clonotypes between healthy human individuals. Libraries were prepared by immunoSEQ multiplex PCR; TCRdb keeps only in-frame clonotypes and omits some of them. This sample yields around 1,100,000 clones, of which approximately 80% are seen a single time; approximately 0.9% belongs to the top ten. Material: memory CD4+ T cells from PBMCs. Subset meaning: CD45RA-negative fraction. The receptor source for this set is a man between 18 and 35 years old in good health. Some clones in this sample may be carry-over from other donors' samples.

The V gene is TRBV6-6, the J gene TRBJ2-1; 7 bases agree with TRBD1. V was pared by 5 bases and J by 3 bases, with 1 base of the junction left unmatched. Germline V gene lookup returns CDR1 MNHNY and CDR2 SVGAGI (reference sequence). This CDR3 is built from 13 residues. The CDR3 coding sequence is TGTGCCAGCAGTCGGACAGGCTACAATGAGCAGTTCTTC. It codes for CASSRTGYNEQFF.

This chain joins TRBV5-4 and TRBJ1-2; D uncertain. The CDR3 spans 15 residues. CDR1 and CDR2 from the germline V gene are SGHNT and YYREEE (reference sequence). V was cut by 4 bases and J by 2 bases, with 15 bases left in between. The CDR3: CASSLRSERNYGYTF. The CDR3 nucleotides are TGTGCCAGCAGCCTGAGGAGCGAGAGAAACTATGGCTACACCTTC.

The chain recombines TRBV30 with TRBJ1-2, with D unclear. This CDR3 is built from 13 residues. In germline, CDR1 is GTSNPN, CDR2 SVGIG (reference sequence). V lost 4 bases and J lost 0, with 9 bases in between. CDR3 sequence: CAWITDTNYGYTF. DNA for the CDR3: TGTGCCTGGATAACAGATACTAACTATGGCTACACCTTC.

This sequence joins TRBV19 and TRBJ2-6; TRBD1 agrees at 9 bases. V shed 10 bases, J shed 2 bases, and the junction held 12 bases outside the gene matches. The CDR3 sequence is 17 residues long. The germline CDR1 and CDR2 sequences are LNHDA and SQIVND (reference sequence). The CDR3 region has the DNA TGTGCCACCCAAACCCCGACAGGGGGGACTGGGGCCAACGTCCTGACTTTC. Amino acids: CATQTPTGGTGANVLTF.

The gene calls are TRBV15 and TRBJ1-5; D unresolved. This CDR3 comprises 13 residues. Looked up from germline, CDR1 is LNHNV and CDR2 is YYDKDF (reference sequence). With 8 bases removed from V and 3 bases from J, the gap between germline ends came to 11 bases. CDR3 sequence reads: CATAEAINQPQHF. The DNA of the CDR3 is TGTGCCACCGCGGAGGCGATCAATCAGCCCCAGCATTTT.

This clone was seen only once. The V call is TRBV4-3, the J call TRBJ2-3; 10 bases align to TRBD2. V lost 4 bases and J lost 1; bases outside the gene matches: 8. Germline V gene lookup returns CDR1 LGHNA and CDR2 YSLEER. The length of the CDR3 is 17 residues. CDR3 in DNA: TGCGCCAGCAGCCCCCTTGTAGCGGGAGGTCGCACAGATACGCAGTATTTT. As protein: CASSPLVAGGRTDTQYF.

The rearrangement uses TRBV7-3 and TRBJ1-1; possibly TRBD1 for D (5 bases). V lost 3 bases and J lost 8, with 13 bases in between. The CDR3 has 13 amino acids. Germline CDR1 is SGHTA and CDR2 is FQGTGA. The CDR3 nucleotides are TGTGCCAGCAGCTTCGGTGCAGGGTCCGAAGCTTTCTTT. Amino acid sequence: CASSFGAGSEAFF.

The rearrangement joins TRBV6-1 to TRBJ2-4, with 14 bases matching TRBD2. CDR1 and CDR2 from the germline V gene are MNHNS and SASEGT. The CDR3 runs 18 residues. V was clipped by 3 bases and J by 0 bases; unmatched bases: 4. CDR3 in DNA: TGTGCCAGCAGTGATGGACTAGCGGGAGGTACAGCCAAAAACATTCAGTACTTC. Translation gives CASSDGLAGGTAKNIQYF.

V gene TRBV19 combines with J gene TRBJ1-5; no reliable D call. Germline CDR1 is LNHDA and CDR2 is SQIVND (reference sequence). This CDR3 spans 15 amino acids. Trimming removed 3 bases at V and 9 bases at J, with 18 bases between. The DNA for the CDR3 is TGTGCCAGTAGTATCGGGATCCTAACTTTCGCGCCCCAGCATTTT. Amino acids: CASSIGILTFAPQHF. The full variable domain, in which reference TRBV19 and TRBJ1-5 provide the parts outside the CDR3, is DGGITQSPKYLFRKEGQNVTLSCEQNLNHDAMYWYRQDPGQGLRLIYYSQIVNDFQKGDIAEGYSVSREKKESFPLTVTSAQKNPTAFYLCASSIGILTFAPQHFGDGTRLSIL.

The chain combines TRBV27 with TRBJ2-1, with 9 bases matching TRBD2. CDR1 and CDR2 from the germline V gene are MNHEY and SMNVEV (reference sequence). The CDR3 sequence is 16 residues long. With V trimmed by 5 bases and J by 0 bases, 5 bases remained unmatched. The CDR3 nucleotides read TGTGCCAGCAGTCACAGCGGGAGGAGCTCCTACAATGAGCAGTTCTTC. Translated: CASSHSGRSSYNEQFF.

The V and J genes are TRBV11-1 and TRBJ2-3; maybe TRBD1 (6 bases). The CDR3 is made up of 14 amino acids. Trimming removed 2 bases at V and 3 bases at J, with 9 bases between. The germline CDR1 and CDR2 sequences are SGHAT and FQDESV (reference sequence). Here the CDR3 reads CASSLQGKTDTQYF. The CDR3 DNA reads TGTGCCAGCAGCTTACAGGGGAAGACAGATACGCAGTATTTT.

CDR3 residues: CASKDRRKGNTIYF. The CDR3 nucleotides read TGTGCCAGCAAGGACAGGAGAAAAGGAAACACCATATATTTT. The rearrangement links TRBV6-1 to TRBJ1-3; 7 nucleotides match TRBD1. CDR1 and CDR2 from the germline V gene are MNHNS and SASEGT. The CDR3 has 14 residues. J was trimmed by 4 bases and V by 7 bases; bases with no gene match: 7.

This clone was seen many times. The V gene is TRBV28, the J gene TRBJ2-1, with 8 bases identical to TRBD1. Germline values: CDR1 MDHEN, CDR2 SYDVKM. This CDR3 contains 12 residues. Trimming at V came to 3 bases and at J to 12 bases, leaving 4 bases not matched to a gene. The CDR3 region has the DNA TGTGCCAGCAGTTTCCCAGGGGGCAGGCAGTTCTTC. This encodes CASSFPGGRQFF.